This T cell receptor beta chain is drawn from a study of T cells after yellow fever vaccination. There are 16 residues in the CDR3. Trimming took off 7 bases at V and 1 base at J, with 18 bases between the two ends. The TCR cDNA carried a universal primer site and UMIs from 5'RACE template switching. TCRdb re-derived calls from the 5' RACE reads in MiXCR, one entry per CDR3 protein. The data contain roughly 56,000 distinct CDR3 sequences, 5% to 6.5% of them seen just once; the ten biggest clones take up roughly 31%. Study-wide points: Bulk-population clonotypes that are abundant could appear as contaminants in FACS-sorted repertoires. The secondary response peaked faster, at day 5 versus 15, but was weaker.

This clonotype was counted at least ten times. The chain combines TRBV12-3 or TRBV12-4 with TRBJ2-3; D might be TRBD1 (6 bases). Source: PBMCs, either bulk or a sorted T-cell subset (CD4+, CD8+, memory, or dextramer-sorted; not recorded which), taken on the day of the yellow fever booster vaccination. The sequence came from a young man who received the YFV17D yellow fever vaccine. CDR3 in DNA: TGTGCCAGCACCCAGCTGGGGGCCGGTCGCACAGATACGCAGTATTTT. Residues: CASTQLGAGRTDTQYF.